This T cell receptor beta chain was found in a study of cytomegalovirus exposure and HLA in healthy donors. About the study: There were 350 to 450 genotyped donors. Of these, 81% fell in the genetic ancestry cluster associated with self-reported Caucasian donors.

It was with 60 Vbeta and 13 Jbeta primers that the PCR ran. Repertoires were generated with immunoSEQ multiplex PCR, while TCRdb's copy carries only in-frame clones and drops some. The table has roughly 190,000 clones, more than 80% seen once. As to this clone: What it binds is not known.

The germline V gene encodes CDR1 SQVTM and CDR2 ANQGSEA. CDR3 length equals 16 residues. Germline trimming cut 6 bases from V and 4 bases from J; bases unmatched to any gene: 13. The study's findings and limits: Three CMV-associated chains were confirmed in vitro to be specific for CMV antigens. In a later analysis, a missense DCLRE1C variant was linked to TCR beta V- and J-gene trimming. Per a later analysis, HLA-associated TCR beta chains showed more clonal expansion than other, equally common TCR beta chains.

The rearrangement joins TRBV29-1 to TRBJ1-4, with 8 nucleotides matching TRBD1. The source is a woman between 50 and 59 years old in good health and CMV-seropositive. Sample: PBMCs. The DNA for the CDR3 is TGCAGCGTCATTCACAGGGGGGGGAACTTTAATGAAAAACTGTTTTTT. Translation: CSVIHRGGNFNEKLFF.